A selection of T cell receptor beta chains follows, all from one sample in a study of cytomegalovirus exposure and HLA in healthy donors. TCRdb's copy holds only in-frame clones and misses some; the assay was immunoSEQ multiplex PCR. The sample lists fewer than 400,000 clones, 86% occurring once. What was sequenced was PBMCs. These receptors all stem from a woman aged 18-29 years in good health and CMV-seronegative. CDR3s include the opening cysteine and the closing phenylalanine or tryptophan. The D gene is left open where the match is weak. A clone size is listed for some rows: how often the clone was seen (once, few, many), or a class if it is expanded.

abundance: .; j_gene: TRBJ2-7; v_gene: TRBV7-2; d_gene: TRBD2; len: 15; CDR3aa: CASSPRGLATGEQYF; CDR3nt: TGTGCCAGCAGCCCCCGGGGACTAGCTACGGGTGAGCAGTACTTC
abundance: .; j_gene: TRBJ1-5; v_gene: TRBV7-9; d_gene: .; len: 15; CDR3aa: CASTSVGMSNQPQHF; CDR3nt: TGTGCCAGCACCTCGGTGGGCATGAGCAATCAGCCCCAGCATTTT
abundance: .; j_gene: TRBJ1-4; v_gene: TRBV5-6; d_gene: TRBD1; len: 15; CDR3aa: CASSLLGTGVEKLFF; CDR3nt: TGTGCCAGCAGCTTGTTAGGGACAGGGGTTGAAAAACTGTTTTTT
abundance: .; j_gene: TRBJ2-2; v_gene: TRBV2; d_gene: TRBD2; len: 19; CDR3aa: CASTLRPLLAGGSTGELFF; CDR3nt: TGTGCCAGCACCCTCCGGCCCCTACTAGCGGGAGGATCCACCGGGGAGCTGTTTTTT
abundance: .; j_gene: TRBJ1-1; v_gene: TRBV4-1; d_gene: .; len: 15; CDR3aa: CASSPWGGANTEAFF; CDR3nt: TGCGCCAGCAGCCCCTGGGGGGGGGCGAACACTGAAGCTTTCTTT
abundance: .; j_gene: TRBJ1-2; v_gene: TRBV11-2; d_gene: .; len: 14; CDR3aa: CASSKTVLNYGYTF; CDR3nt: TGTGCCAGCAGCAAGACAGTACTTAACTATGGCTACACCTTC
abundance: .; j_gene: TRBJ2-5; v_gene: TRBV9; d_gene: TRBD2; len: 15; CDR3aa: CASSAGLAGKETQYF; CDR3nt: TGTGCCAGCAGCGCAGGACTAGCGGGTAAAGAGACCCAGTACTTC
abundance: once; j_gene: TRBJ2-1; v_gene: TRBV29-1; d_gene: TRBD2; len: 15; CDR3aa: CSVVRGGSSYNEQFF; CDR3nt: TGCAGCGTTGTCCGGGGCGGGAGCTCCTACAATGAGCAGTTCTTC
abundance: .; j_gene: TRBJ1-1; v_gene: TRBV5-1; d_gene: .; len: 15; CDR3aa: CASSLSGERGTEAFF; CDR3nt: TGCGCCAGCAGCTTGTCGGGGGAGCGGGGAACTGAAGCTTTCTTT
abundance: .; j_gene: TRBJ1-1; v_gene: TRBV27; d_gene: .; len: 14; CDR3aa: CASSLNGGNTEAFF; CDR3nt: TGTGCCAGCAGTTTAAACGGAGGGAACACTGAAGCTTTCTTT
abundance: many; j_gene: TRBJ1-5; v_gene: TRBV9; d_gene: .; len: 13; CDR3aa: CASSGGTNQPQHF; CDR3nt: TGTGCCAGCAGCGGGGGGACAAATCAGCCCCAGCATTTT
abundance: .; j_gene: TRBJ2-5; v_gene: TRBV28; d_gene: .; len: 13; CDR3aa: CASNELVGETQYF; CDR3nt: TGTGCCAGCAACGAACTAGTAGGTGAGACCCAGTACTTC
abundance: .; j_gene: TRBJ2-7; v_gene: TRBV5-4; d_gene: TRBD1; len: 14; CDR3aa: CASSQLQGKYEQYF; CDR3nt: TGTGCCAGCAGCCAGCTACAGGGGAAGTACGAGCAGTACTTC
abundance: .; j_gene: TRBJ2-3; v_gene: TRBV4-1; d_gene: .; len: 14; CDR3aa: CASSQDGSLVTQYF; CDR3nt: TGCGCCAGCAGCCAAGACGGGAGTCTGGTTACGCAGTATTTT
abundance: .; j_gene: TRBJ2-7; v_gene: TRBV2; d_gene: TRBD2; len: 15; CDR3aa: CASSDPGLVTHEQYF; CDR3nt: TGTGCCAGCAGCGACCCGGGACTAGTAACACACGAGCAGTACTTC
abundance: .; j_gene: TRBJ2-1; v_gene: TRBV29-1; d_gene: TRBD2; len: 12; CDR3aa: CSVDSGRMEQFF; CDR3nt: TGCAGCGTGGATAGCGGGAGGATGGAGCAGTTCTTC
abundance: .; j_gene: TRBJ2-1; v_gene: TRBV29-1; d_gene: TRBD1; len: 16; CDR3aa: CSGMGQIQWMDNEQFF; CDR3nt: TGCAGCGGGATGGGACAGATACAGTGGATGGACAATGAGCAGTTCTTC
abundance: .; j_gene: TRBJ2-3; v_gene: TRBV28; d_gene: TRBD2; len: 14; CDR3aa: CASSFAGGTDTQYF; CDR3nt: TGTGCCAGCAGTTTTGCGGGGGGAACAGATACGCAGTATTTT
abundance: .; j_gene: TRBJ2-1; v_gene: TRBV5-1; d_gene: .; len: 15; CDR3aa: CASSLDGASYNEQFF; CDR3nt: TGCGCCAGCAGCTTGGATGGAGCGTCCTACAATGAGCAGTTCTTC
abundance: .; j_gene: TRBJ2-1; v_gene: TRBV28; d_gene: .; len: 13; CDR3aa: CASSSILHNEQFF; CDR3nt: TGTGCCAGCAGCTCTATACTTCACAATGAGCAGTTCTTC
abundance: .; j_gene: TRBJ1-3; v_gene: TRBV4-2; d_gene: .; len: 14; CDR3aa: CASSQGPGENTIYF; CDR3nt: TGTGCCAGCAGCCAAGGTCCAGGGGAAAACACCATATATTTT
abundance: once; j_gene: TRBJ2-7; v_gene: TRBV15; d_gene: TRBD2; len: 16; CDR3aa: CATSTDRTSGTHEQYF; CDR3nt: TGTGCCACCAGCACGGACCGGACTAGCGGGACCCACGAGCAGTACTTC
abundance: .; j_gene: TRBJ2-3; v_gene: TRBV5-1; d_gene: TRBD2; len: 14; CDR3aa: CASSDGRAVDTQYF; CDR3nt: TGCGCCAGCAGCGACGGGAGGGCCGTGGATACGCAGTATTTT
abundance: few; j_gene: TRBJ1-2; v_gene: TRBV19; d_gene: TRBD1; len: 15; CDR3aa: CASSMSGTGVYGYTF; CDR3nt: TGTGCCAGTAGTATGTCCGGGACAGGGGTCTATGGCTACACCTTC
abundance: .; j_gene: TRBJ2-3; v_gene: TRBV7-6; d_gene: TRBD2; len: 16; CDR3aa: CASSTHRDYRTDTQYF; CDR3nt: TGTGCCAGCAGCACTCACCGGGACTACCGCACAGATACGCAGTATTTT
abundance: .; j_gene: TRBJ2-5; v_gene: TRBV29-1; d_gene: TRBD1; len: 12; CDR3aa: CSVVTGGETQYF; CDR3nt: TGCAGCGTGGTCACAGGGGGGGAGACCCAGTACTTC
abundance: .; j_gene: TRBJ2-5; v_gene: TRBV5-1; d_gene: .; len: 15; CDR3aa: CASSAQGEVQETQYF; CDR3nt: TGCGCCAGCAGCGCCCAGGGGGAGGTTCAAGAGACCCAGTACTTC
abundance: .; j_gene: TRBJ2-7; v_gene: TRBV28; d_gene: .; len: 13; CDR3aa: CASGSPTLYEQYF; CDR3nt: TGTGCCTCCGGGTCCCCTACTCTTTACGAGCAGTACTTC
abundance: .; j_gene: TRBJ2-2; v_gene: TRBV4-3; d_gene: .; len: 15; CDR3aa: CASSQDPGLSGELFF; CDR3nt: TGCGCCAGCAGCCAAGATCCTGGGCTCTCCGGGGAGCTGTTTTTT
abundance: .; j_gene: TRBJ2-7; v_gene: TRBV28; d_gene: TRBD1; len: 16; CDR3aa: CASSSQLRGQGTEQYF; CDR3nt: TGTGCCAGCAGTTCTCAACTGCGTGGACAGGGAACCGAGCAGTACTTC
abundance: once; j_gene: TRBJ2-2; v_gene: TRBV5-1; d_gene: .; len: 15; CDR3aa: CASSLVQANTGELFF; CDR3nt: TGCGCCAGCAGCTTGGTACAGGCGAACACCGGGGAGCTGTTTTTT
abundance: .; j_gene: TRBJ2-3; v_gene: TRBV9; d_gene: .; len: 18; CDR3aa: CASSVARDIFLSTDTQYF; CDR3nt: TGTGCCAGCAGCGTAGCTCGGGACATCTTTCTTAGCACAGATACGCAGTATTTT
abundance: .; j_gene: TRBJ2-5; v_gene: TRBV27; d_gene: .; len: 13; CDR3aa: CASSLRGQETQYF; CDR3nt: TGTGCCAGCAGTTTACGAGGGCAAGAGACCCAGTACTTC
abundance: few; j_gene: TRBJ2-7; v_gene: TRBV10-3; d_gene: TRBD2; len: 13; CDR3aa: CAIKPGTSEEQYF; CDR3nt: TGTGCCATCAAGCCTGGGACTAGCGAGGAGCAGTACTTC
abundance: .; j_gene: TRBJ2-1; v_gene: TRBV5-6; d_gene: .; len: 16; CDR3aa: CASSSVTGEDYNEQFF; CDR3nt: TGTGCCAGCAGCTCCGTAACGGGAGAGGACTACAATGAGCAGTTCTTC
abundance: .; j_gene: TRBJ2-7; v_gene: TRBV4-1; d_gene: TRBD2; len: 15; CDR3aa: CASSPIAGGTYEQYF; CDR3nt: TGCGCCAGCAGCCCTATAGCGGGAGGGACCTACGAGCAGTACTTC
abundance: .; j_gene: TRBJ1-2; v_gene: TRBV7-9; d_gene: .; len: 15; CDR3aa: CASNHEGAIYYGYTF; CDR3nt: TGTGCCAGCAACCATGAGGGAGCCATTTACTATGGCTACACCTTC